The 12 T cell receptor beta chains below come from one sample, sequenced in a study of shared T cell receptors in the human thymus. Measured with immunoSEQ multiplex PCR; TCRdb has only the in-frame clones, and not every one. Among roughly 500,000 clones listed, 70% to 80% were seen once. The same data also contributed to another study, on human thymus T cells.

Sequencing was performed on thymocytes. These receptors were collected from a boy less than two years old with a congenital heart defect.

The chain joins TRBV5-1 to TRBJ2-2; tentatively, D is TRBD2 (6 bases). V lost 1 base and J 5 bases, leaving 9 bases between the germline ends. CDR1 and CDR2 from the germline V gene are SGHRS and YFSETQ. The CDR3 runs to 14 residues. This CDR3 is CASSLIGGTGELFF. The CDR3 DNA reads TGCGCCAGCAGCTTGATCGGGGGAACCGGGGAGCTGTTTTTT.

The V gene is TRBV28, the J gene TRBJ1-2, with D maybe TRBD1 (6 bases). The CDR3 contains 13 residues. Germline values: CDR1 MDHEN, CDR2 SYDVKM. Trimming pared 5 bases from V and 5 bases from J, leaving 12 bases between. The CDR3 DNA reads TGTGCCAGCAGTGACCCGGACAGATATGGCTACACCTTC. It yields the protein CASSDPDRYGYTF.

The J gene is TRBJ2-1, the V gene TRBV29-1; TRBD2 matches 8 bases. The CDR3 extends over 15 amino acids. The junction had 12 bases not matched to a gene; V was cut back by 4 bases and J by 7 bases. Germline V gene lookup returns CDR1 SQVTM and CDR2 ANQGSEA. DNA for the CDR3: TGCAGCGTTGTGGAGGGACTAGTGGAAGGGAATGAGCAGTTCTTC. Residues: CSVVEGLVEGNEQFF.

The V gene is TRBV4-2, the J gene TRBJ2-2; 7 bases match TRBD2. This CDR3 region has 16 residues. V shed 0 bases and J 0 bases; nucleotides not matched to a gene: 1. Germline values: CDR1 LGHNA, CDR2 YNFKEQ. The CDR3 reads CASSQDREANTGELFF. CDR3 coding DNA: TGTGCCAGCAGCCAAGATCGGGAGGCGAACACCGGGGAGCTGTTTTTT.

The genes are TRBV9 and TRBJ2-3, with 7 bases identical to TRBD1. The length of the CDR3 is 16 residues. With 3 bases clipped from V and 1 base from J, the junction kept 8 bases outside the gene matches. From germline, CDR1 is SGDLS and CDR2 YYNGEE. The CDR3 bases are TGTGCCAGCAGCGATACCGGGACAGCCCGCACAGATACGCAGTATTTT. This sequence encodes CASSDTGTARTDTQYF.

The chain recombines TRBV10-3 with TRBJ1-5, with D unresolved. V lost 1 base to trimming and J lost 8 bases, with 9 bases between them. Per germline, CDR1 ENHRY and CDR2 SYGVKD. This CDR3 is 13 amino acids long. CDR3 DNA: TGTGCCATCAGTGAGTGCGGCCTGGAGCCCCAGCATTTT. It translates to CAISECGLEPQHF.

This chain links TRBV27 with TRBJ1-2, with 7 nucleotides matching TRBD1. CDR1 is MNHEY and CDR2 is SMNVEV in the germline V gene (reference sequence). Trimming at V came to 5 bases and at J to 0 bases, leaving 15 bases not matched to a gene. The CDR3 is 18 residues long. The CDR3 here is CASSGPGQNRNTNYGYTF. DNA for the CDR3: TGTGCCAGCAGTGGCCCGGGACAGAACCGCAATACTAACTATGGCTACACCTTC.

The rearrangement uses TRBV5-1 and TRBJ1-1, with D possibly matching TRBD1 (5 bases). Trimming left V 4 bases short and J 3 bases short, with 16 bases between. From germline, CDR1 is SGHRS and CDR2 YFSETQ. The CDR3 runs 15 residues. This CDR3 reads CASSPSGGSDTEAFF. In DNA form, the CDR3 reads TGCGCCAGCAGCCCTTCTGGGGGGTCAGACACTGAAGCTTTCTTT. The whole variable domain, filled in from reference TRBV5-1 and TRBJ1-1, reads KAGVTQTPRYLIKTRGQQVTLSCSPISGHRSVSWYQQTPGQGLQFLFEYFSETQRNKGNFPGRFSGRQFSNSRSEMNVSTLELGDSALYLCASSPSGGSDTEAFFGQGTRLTVV.

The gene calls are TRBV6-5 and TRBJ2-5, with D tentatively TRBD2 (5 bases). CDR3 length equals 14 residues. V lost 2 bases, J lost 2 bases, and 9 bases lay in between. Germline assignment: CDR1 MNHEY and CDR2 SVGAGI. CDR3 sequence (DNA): TGTGCCAGCAGTTACAGGAGCGGACAAGAGACCCAGTACTTC. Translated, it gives CASSYRSGQETQYF.

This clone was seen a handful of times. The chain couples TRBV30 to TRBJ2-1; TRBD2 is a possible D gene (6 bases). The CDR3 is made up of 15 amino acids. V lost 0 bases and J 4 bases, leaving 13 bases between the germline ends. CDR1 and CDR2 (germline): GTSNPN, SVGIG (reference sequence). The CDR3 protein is CAWSVRAGRYNEQFF. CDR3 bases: TGTGCCTGGAGTGTACGGGCGGGGCGATACAATGAGCAGTTCTTC.

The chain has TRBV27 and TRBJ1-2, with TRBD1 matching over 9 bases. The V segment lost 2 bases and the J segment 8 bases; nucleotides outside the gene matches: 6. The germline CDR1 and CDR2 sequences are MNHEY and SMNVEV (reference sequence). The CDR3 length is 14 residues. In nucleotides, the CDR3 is TGTGCCAGCAGTTTACACAGGGGGCGAGGGGGCTACACCTTC. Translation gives CASSLHRGRGGYTF.

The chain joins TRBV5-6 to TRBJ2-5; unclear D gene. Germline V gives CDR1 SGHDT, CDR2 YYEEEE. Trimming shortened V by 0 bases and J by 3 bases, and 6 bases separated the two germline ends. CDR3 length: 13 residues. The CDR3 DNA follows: TGTGCCAGCAGCTTGGGCAGGAAAGAGACCCAGTACTTC. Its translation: CASSLGRKETQYF.